This TCR beta chain comes out of a study of blood T cell repertoires in COVID-19. Trimming removed 4 bases at V and 4 bases at J, with 16 bases between. From germline, CDR1 is KGHSH and CDR2 LQKENI. The CDR3 is 15 amino acids. TCRdb's copy holds only in-frame clones and misses some; the assay was immunoSEQ multiplex PCR. Of roughly 160,000 clones detected, 90% appear once; the ten largest clones hold around 0.53%. The source is a man in his fifties or sixties with acute or convalescent COVID-19. The rearrangement joins TRBV18 to TRBJ1-2, with unresolved D. The sequenced sample consisted of peripheral blood. CDR3 coding DNA: TGTGCCAGCTCACTTGAGCCCCGGGGAGGCTATGGCTACACCTTC. Amino acid sequence: CASSLEPRGGYGYTF.